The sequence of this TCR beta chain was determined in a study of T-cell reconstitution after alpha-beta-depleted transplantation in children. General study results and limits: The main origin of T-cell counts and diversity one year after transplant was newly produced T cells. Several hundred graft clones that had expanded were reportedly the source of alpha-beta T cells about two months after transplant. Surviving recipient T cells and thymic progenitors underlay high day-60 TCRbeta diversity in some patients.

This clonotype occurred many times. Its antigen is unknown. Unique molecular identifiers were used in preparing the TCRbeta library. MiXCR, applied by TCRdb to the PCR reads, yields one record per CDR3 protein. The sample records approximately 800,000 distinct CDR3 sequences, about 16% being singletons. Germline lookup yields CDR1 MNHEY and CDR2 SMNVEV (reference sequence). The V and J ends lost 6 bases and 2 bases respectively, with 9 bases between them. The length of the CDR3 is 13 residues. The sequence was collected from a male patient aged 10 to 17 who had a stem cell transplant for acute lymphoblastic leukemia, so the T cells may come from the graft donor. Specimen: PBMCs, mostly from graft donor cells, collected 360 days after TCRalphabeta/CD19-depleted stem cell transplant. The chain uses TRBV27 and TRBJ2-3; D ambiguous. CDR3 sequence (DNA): TGTGCCAGCAGGCCTCACACCACAGATACGCAGTATTTT. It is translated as CASRPHTTDTQYF.